A single sample is the source of the 5 T cell receptor beta chains below, sequenced in a study of shared clonotypes between healthy human individuals. Repertoires were generated with immunoSEQ multiplex PCR, while TCRdb's copy carries only in-frame clones and drops some. The sample comprises about 1 million clones, around 76% of which are singletons, and 1.4% to 1.5% rests with the top ten. Sequencing used memory CD4+ T cells sorted from blood. The sample's subset: CD45RA-negative fraction. These receptors all stem from a man aged 18 to 30 in good health.

As to this clone: A read error may be the cause here, since a much bigger clone is one base away. The chain combines TRBV6-1 with TRBJ1-1, with unresolved D. CDR3 length: 13 amino acids. Between the trimmed V and J ends, which lost 1 base and 1 base, there was a span of 4 bases. Germline V lookup: CDR1 MNHNS, CDR2 SASEGT. CDR3 in DNA: TGTGCCAGCAGTGAAGAAAGGAACACTGAAGCTTTCTTT. The encoded protein is CASSEERNTEAFF.

This clone was seen only a few times. The V gene is TRBV6-6, the J gene TRBJ2-6; a weak D match, TRBD2 (5 bases). This CDR3 has 15 residues. CDR1 and CDR2 from the germline V gene are MNHNY and SVGAGI (reference sequence). Trimming cost V 4 bases and J 4 bases, with 11 bases left between them. CDR3 loop: CASSSAGYGANVLTF. The CDR3 region has the DNA TGTGCCAGCAGTTCCGCGGGTTACGGGGCCAACGTCCTGACTTTC.

The V call is TRBV4-1, the J call TRBJ1-6; 9 positions match TRBD1. There are 13 residues in the CDR3. J gave up 8 bases and V 6 bases, and 2 bases lay outside the gene matches. In germline, CDR1 is MGHRA, CDR2 YSYEKL. In DNA, the CDR3 is TGCGCCAGCAGACGGGACAGGGATTCACCCCTCCACTTT. Translated, it gives CASRRDRDSPLHF.

The chain joins TRBV28 to TRBJ1-1; D unresolved. The CDR3 is made up of 13 amino acids. Looked up from germline, CDR1 is MDHEN and CDR2 is SYDVKM. Trimming shortened V by 6 bases and J by 1 base, and 9 bases separated the two germline ends. CDR3 sequence: CASRFWGNTEAFF. The CDR3 DNA follows: TGTGCCAGCAGGTTCTGGGGGAACACTGAAGCTTTCTTT.

The chain carries TRBV19 and TRBJ2-3; D call uncertain. Looked up from germline, CDR1 is LNHDA and CDR2 is SQIVND (reference sequence). Trimming stripped 6 bases from V and 10 bases from J, with 11 bases between. CDR3 length: 11 residues. The CDR3, as DNA: TGTGCCAGTAGCCGACCACCCGCGCAGTATTTT. It is translated as CASSRPPAQYF.